The 22 T cell receptor beta chains below come from one sample, sequenced in a study of response to subunit inactivated influenza vaccine. TCRdb itself ran the RT-PCR reads through MiXCR, one entry per CDR3 protein. Among 450,000 to 600,000 distinct CDR3 sequences listed, about 17% were seen once. The sequencing here drew on CD4+ T cells sorted from PBMCs, taken roughly 24 months after vaccination. The receptors derive from a man between 50 and 75 years old who received an inactivated influenza vaccine.

The chain uses TRBV7-9 and TRBJ1-1; D gene uncertain. V lost 5 bases and J lost 0, with 13 bases in between. The CDR3 sequence is 15 residues long. Germline-derived CDR1 and CDR2 are SEHNR and FQNEAQ (reference sequence). This chain's CDR3 is CASSPRLSMNTEAFF. For the CDR3, the DNA is TGTGCCAGCAGCCCAAGACTCAGCATGAACACTGAAGCTTTCTTT. The full variable domain, its missing parts supplied by reference TRBV7-9 and TRBJ1-1, is DTGVSQNPRHKITKRGQNVTFRCDPISEHNRLYWYRQTLGQGPEFLTYFQNEAQLEKSRLLSDRFSAERPKGSFSTLEIQRTEQGDSAMYLCASSPRLSMNTEAFFGQGTRLTVV.

CDR3 DNA sequence: TGTGCCAGCAGCTTAGGAGGGGGACTAGCGGGAGGGTTTAATCGGTTCTTC. This gives the protein CASSLGGGLAGGFNRFF. The gene calls are TRBV7-2 and TRBJ2-1; 16 bases are shared with TRBD2. The CDR3 is made up of 17 amino acids. CDR1 and CDR2 (germline): SGHTA, FQGNSA. Trimming took 1 base from V and 15 from J; bases not matched to a gene: 12.

This clonotype occurred a few times. This sequence joins TRBV7-9 and TRBJ2-3; D not certain. V lost 10 bases and J lost 4, with 15 bases in between. Germline CDR1 is SEHNR and CDR2 is FQNEAQ (reference sequence). The CDR3 has 13 residues. CDR3 coding DNA: TGTGCCACCTGGACCGAGAAGCCAGATACGCAGTATTTT. This codes for CATWTEKPDTQYF.

The rearrangement links TRBV6-1 to TRBJ2-7, with TRBD1 matching over 9 bases. With 6 bases clipped from V and 5 bases from J, the junction kept 11 bases outside the gene matches. In germline, CDR1 is MNHNS, CDR2 SASEGT. This CDR3 is built from 15 residues. The CDR3 nucleotides are TGTGCCAGCAGACTTGGACAGGGGTTCCCTGACGAGCAGTACTTC. It translates to CASRLGQGFPDEQYF.

This clonotype was observed once. The chain joins TRBV29-1 to TRBJ2-7; D assignment may be TRBD1 or TRBD2 (5 bases each). Germline V gene data show CDR1 as SQVTM and CDR2 as ANQGSEA. CDR3 length equals 13 residues. Trimming pared 1 base from V and 3 bases from J, leaving 10 bases between. The CDR3 sequence: CSVEVGTGYEQYF. The CDR3 coding sequence is TGCAGCGTTGAAGTCGGGACCGGCTACGAGCAGTACTTC.

The V gene is TRBV7-2, the J gene TRBJ2-5; D remains ambiguous. CDR1 is SGHTA, CDR2 FQGNSA, per germline. Trimming cost V 5 bases and J 5 bases, with 9 bases left between them. The CDR3 covers 12 residues. Here the CDR3 reads CASSPFGETQYF. In nucleotides, the CDR3 is TGTGCCAGCAGCCCTTTCGGCGAGACCCAGTACTTC. Full variable domain (missing parts from reference TRBV7-2 and TRBJ2-5): GAGVSQSPSNKVTEKGKDVELRCDPISGHTALYWYRQSLGQGLEFLIYFQGNSAPDKSGLPSDRFSAERTGGSVSTLTIQRTQQEDSAVYLCASSPFGETQYFGPGTRLLVL.

Here the CDR3 reads CASSQDYSGVSSYNEQFF. DNA for the CDR3: TGCGCCAGCAGCCAAGATTATTCGGGAGTGAGCTCCTACAATGAGCAGTTCTTC. The chain uses TRBV4-3 and TRBJ2-1; D perhaps matches TRBD2 (6 bases). V was shortened by 0 bases and J by 0 bases, with 15 bases between the two germline ends. The CDR3 runs 18 residues. Germline V gene data show CDR1 as LGHNA and CDR2 as YSLEER.

This clonotype was seen only a few times. The CDR3 nucleotides read TGTGCCAGCAGCTTTACTAGCGAGGTCTTCTACGAGCAGTACTTC. Encoded protein: CASSFTSEVFYEQYF. The chain employs TRBV7-2 and TRBJ2-7; 7 bases map to TRBD2. CDR1 is SGHTA, CDR2 FQGNSA, per germline. The CDR3 contains 15 residues. With 3 bases clipped from V and 3 bases from J, the junction kept 8 bases outside the gene matches.

This clonotype turned up a few times. The rearrangement links TRBV4-1 to TRBJ1-5; D call uncertain. CDR3 size: 14 residues. Trimming stripped 0 bases from V and 7 bases from J, with 10 bases between. Germline V gives CDR1 MGHRA, CDR2 YSYEKL. The CDR3 spells CASSQESQFQPQHF. DNA of the CDR3: TGCGCCAGCAGCCAAGAGAGTCAGTTCCAGCCCCAGCATTTT.

The CDR3 sequence is CASSALWGGTDTQYF. The CDR3 DNA reads as TGTGCCAGCAGTGCCCTTTGGGGGGGCACAGATACGCAGTATTTT. V is TRBV6-2 or TRBV6-3 and J is TRBJ2-3, with D possibly TRBD2 on 6 matching bases. Between the trimmed V and J ends, which lost 5 bases and 1 base, there was a span of 13 bases. Germline CDR1 is MNHEY and CDR2 is SVGEGT. The CDR3 runs to 15 residues.

The rearrangement links TRBV5-1 to TRBJ2-3; 11 bases match TRBD2. This CDR3 has 17 residues. Germline V gives CDR1 SGHRS, CDR2 YFSETQ. V lost 2 bases and J lost 0; bases outside the gene matches: 5. CDR3 sequence reads: CASSFLSSGGSTDTQYF. The CDR3 DNA sequence: TGCGCCAGCAGCTTTCTTTCTAGCGGGGGGAGCACAGATACGCAGTATTTT.

This clonotype was recorded once. This chain uses TRBV7-8 with TRBJ1-4; 7 nucleotides align to TRBD1. Germline V gene data show CDR1 as SGHVS and CDR2 as FQNEAQ. This CDR3 has 17 residues. V was clipped by 5 bases and J by 0 bases; unmatched bases: 9. CDR3 loop: CASSVAGQSATNEKLFF. DNA of the CDR3: TGTGCCAGCAGCGTTGCGGGACAGAGTGCAACTAATGAAAAACTGTTTTTT.

This clonotype showed up many times. The rearrangement uses TRBV23-1 and TRBJ1-1; no firm D call. TRBV23-1 counts as an open reading frame of uncertain function. Deletions cut 0 bases from V and 5 bases from J, with 7 bases between. The CDR3 contains 13 residues. CDR3 residues: CASSQSTRTEAFF. The CDR3 region has the DNA TGCGCCAGCAGTCAATCGACTCGTACTGAAGCTTTCTTT.

This rearrangement joins TRBV11-2 to TRBJ1-6; possible D gene TRBD1, 5 bases. CDR1 is SGHAT, CDR2 FQNNGV, per germline. The CDR3 loop spans 12 amino acids. V lost 6 bases to trimming and J lost 7 bases, with 7 bases between them. CDR3 loop: CASSNRNSPLHF. CDR3 in DNA: TGTGCCAGCAGTAACAGGAATTCACCCCTCCACTTT.

Here the CDR3 reads CASSLFPGQGSYEQYF. In DNA form, the CDR3 reads TGCGCCAGCAGCTTGTTTCCGGGACAGGGCTCCTACGAGCAGTACTTC. The rearrangement joins TRBV5-1 to TRBJ2-7; 9 bases match TRBD1. The germline gives CDR1 SGHRS, CDR2 YFSETQ. J gave up 0 bases and V 1 base, and 5 bases lay outside the gene matches. The CDR3 extends over 16 amino acids.

The V call is TRBV5-8, the J call TRBJ2-5; possible D gene TRBD1, 5 bases. Trimming took off 4 bases at V and 5 bases at J, with 12 bases between the two ends. CDR1 is SGHTS and CDR2 is YDEGEE in the germline V gene. The CDR3 loop spans 13 amino acids. The CDR3: CASSRQGEETQYF. The CDR3 bases are TGTGCCAGCAGCAGGCAGGGTGAGGAGACCCAGTACTTC.

This clonotype came up a few times. CDR3 sequence: CASSYSLYNEQFF. The CDR3 DNA reads TGTGCCAGCAGTTACTCTCTCTACAATGAGCAGTTCTTC. The rearrangement joins TRBV6-5 to TRBJ2-1, with D unclear. The CDR3 length is 13 residues. Trimming took 0 bases from V and 3 from J, leaving 3 bases between them. Germline assignment: CDR1 MNHEY and CDR2 SVGAGI.

The chain links TRBV7-3 to TRBJ2-3, with TRBD2 matching 8 bases. The CDR3 is made up of 15 amino acids. Trimming took 2 bases from V and 7 from J; bases not matched to a gene: 8. Germline V lookup: CDR1 SGHTA, CDR2 FQGTGA. CDR3 residues: CASSLEVAGTNTQYF. The DNA for the CDR3 is TGTGCCAGCAGCTTAGAGGTAGCGGGAACGAATACGCAGTATTTT. The complete variable domain, with remaining parts taken from reference TRBV7-3 and TRBJ2-3, reads GAGVSQTPSNKVTEKGKYVELRCDPISGHTALYWYRQSLGQGPEFLIYFQGTGAADDSGLPNDRFFAVRPEGSVSTLKIQRTERGDSAVYLCASSLEVAGTNTQYFGPGTRLTVL.

The rearrangement links TRBV5-1 to TRBJ2-1, with unresolved D. The CDR3 loop spans 14 amino acids. The ends were cut back, 0 bases at V and 4 bases at J, with 8 bases in the middle. The germline V gene has CDR1 SGHRS and CDR2 YFSETQ. The CDR3 is CASSLDPGYNEQFF. CDR3 DNA sequence: TGCGCCAGCAGCTTGGATCCAGGATACAATGAGCAGTTCTTC.

The rearrangement links TRBV29-1 to TRBJ2-3; 8 bases match TRBD1. The CDR3 extends over 15 amino acids. CDR1 and CDR2 (germline): SQVTM, ANQGSEA. Unmatched junction bases numbered 10, after V lost 3 bases and J lost 5 bases. The DNA for the CDR3 is TGCAGCGTTGACGCACGGACAGGGTCGGGAGATACGCAGTATTTT. Protein product: CSVDARTGSGDTQYF.

In its sample, this clonotype was seen a few times. The chain recombines TRBV6-5 with TRBJ1-1, with TRBD1 identical over 7 bases. With 0 bases clipped from V and 2 bases from J, the junction kept 6 bases outside the gene matches. Per germline, CDR1 MNHEY and CDR2 SVGAGI. The CDR3 loop spans 16 amino acids. CDR3 DNA: TGTGCCAGCAGTTACTCGTCCGGGACAGTCAACACTGAAGCTTTCTTT. Amino acid sequence: CASSYSSGTVNTEAFF.

In its sample, this clonotype was seen a few times. The genes are TRBV12-3 or TRBV12-4 and TRBJ2-1; possibly TRBD2 for D (6 bases). The CDR3 length is 12 residues. V was clipped by 6 bases and J by 15 bases, with 18 bases between them. CDR3 region: CASSIPGTLRFF. The CDR3 bases are TGTGCCAGCAGCATACCCGGGACTCTCCGGTTCTTC.